These 32 T cell receptor beta chains originate from one sample sequenced in a study of T cell responses to AZD1222 COVID-19 vaccine. Method: immunoSEQ multiplex PCR; TCRdb's copy keeps in-frame clones and lacks some. The table has about 60,000 clones, around nine tenths seen once. The specimen comprised peripheral blood, sampled 28 days after the second AZD1222 dose. The receptors come from an adult who received the AZD1222 COVID-19 vaccine.

This clone has just a few counts. The chain combines TRBV20-1 with TRBJ2-1, with TRBD1 identical over 8 bases. Losses at the gene ends were 3 bases for V and 7 bases for J; bases not matched to a gene: 11. CDR3 length: 15 amino acids. Germline assignment: CDR1 DFQATT and CDR2 SNEGSKA (reference sequence). This CDR3 reads CSASPRAGGRNEQFF. The CDR3 nucleotides are TGCAGTGCTAGTCCTCGGGCAGGGGGCCGAAATGAGCAGTTCTTC.

The chain links TRBV4-2 to TRBJ1-4, with a possible D match to TRBD1 (6 bases). V was shortened by 10 bases and J by 8 bases, with 17 bases between the two germline ends. This CDR3 spans 13 amino acids. Germline values: CDR1 LGHNA, CDR2 YNFKEQ. CDR3: CATRQEGLEKLFF. Written as DNA, the CDR3 is TGTGCCACTAGACAGGAAGGTCTCGAAAAACTGTTTTTT.

This chain links TRBV20-1 with TRBJ2-3; 7 nucleotides match TRBD1. Germline V gene lookup returns CDR1 DFQATT and CDR2 SNEGSKA (reference sequence). V dropped 3 bases and J dropped 0; count of bases not matched to a gene: 12. The CDR3 sequence is 17 residues long. CDR3: CSASLWRGQASTDTQYF. The DNA of the CDR3 is TGCAGTGCTAGTCTGTGGCGTGGACAGGCGAGCACAGATACGCAGTATTTT.

The genes are TRBV7-2 and TRBJ2-1, with D unclear. The CDR3 is 15 amino acids. The germline CDR1 and CDR2 sequences are SGHTA and FQGNSA. V lost 1 base, J lost 3 bases, and 10 bases lay in between. The CDR3 is CASSLEHRLYNEQFF. The CDR3 DNA sequence: TGTGCCAGCAGCTTAGAACACCGCCTCTACAATGAGCAGTTCTTC.

DNA of the CDR3: TGTGCCAGCAGCAAAGGAACAGGGGGTTGTTACTACACCTTC. Translated: CASSKGTGGCYYTF. The J gene is TRBJ1-2, the V gene TRBV21-1; the table names TRBD1, a call not compared with the DNA. TRBV21-1 is recorded as a pseudogene. The CDR3 runs 14 residues.

This clone came up a few times. The CDR3 DNA sequence: TGTGCCAGCAGCCCGGGACTAGCGTACAATGAGCAGTTCTTC. Its translation is CASSPGLAYNEQFF. The V gene is TRBV28, the J gene TRBJ2-1; 10 nucleotides agree with TRBD2. The CDR3 is 14 amino acids. The germline V gene encodes CDR1 MDHEN and CDR2 SYDVKM. J lost 4 bases, V lost 6 bases, and 3 bases had no gene match.

The chain has TRBV23-1 and TRBJ1-5; D unresolved. TRBV23-1 is sorted into the ORF group, with uncertain function. V gave up 0 bases and J gave up 0 bases, with 9 bases separating them. The length of the CDR3 is 16 residues. CDR3 nucleotide sequence: TGCGCCAGCAGTCAATCGGGCAGTAATAGCAATCAGCCCCAGCATTTT. Protein product: CASSQSGSNSNQPQHF.

This chain links TRBV27 with TRBJ1-2; tentative D call: TRBD1 (5 bases). CDR3 length: 14 amino acids. Germline CDR1 reads MNHEY; CDR2 reads SMNVEV (reference sequence). V lost 0 bases and J lost 6, with 11 bases in between. The CDR3 nucleotides read TGTGCCAGCAGTTTATCGTCTGGGGGAGATGGCTACACCTTC. This gives the protein CASSLSSGGDGYTF.

This chain links TRBV3-1 (or the pseudogene TRBV3-2) with TRBJ2-3; 11 positions agree with TRBD2. With V trimmed by 6 bases and J by 5 bases, 7 bases remained unmatched. This CDR3 is built from 15 residues. Per the germline V gene, CDR1 is LGHDT and CDR2 is YNNKEL (reference sequence). The CDR3 DNA sequence: TGTGCCAGCAGTCGACTAGCGGGGACGGTAGATACGCAGTATTTT. Translation: CASSRLAGTVDTQYF.

The rearrangement links TRBV11-1 to TRBJ2-1; D remains ambiguous. The V gene lost 0 bases and the J gene lost 4 bases, with 4 bases spanning the gap. The CDR3 length is 13 residues. CDR1 is SGHAT, CDR2 FQDESV, per germline (reference sequence). CDR3 region: CASSLAQYNEQFF. DNA for the CDR3: TGTGCCAGCAGCTTAGCGCAGTACAATGAGCAGTTCTTC.

J is TRBJ1-2 and V is TRBV3-1 (or the pseudogene TRBV3-2); a weak D match, TRBD1 (5 bases). V lost 4 bases and J 0 bases, leaving 9 bases between the germline ends. This CDR3 contains 14 residues. CDR1 and CDR2 (germline): LGHDT, YNNKEL (reference sequence). The DNA for the CDR3 is TGTGCCAGCAGCCGGGGGATTCCTAACTATGGCTACACCTTC. This gives the protein CASSRGIPNYGYTF.

This chain connects TRBV5-1 to TRBJ2-3; the D is unclear. Germline V gene lookup returns CDR1 SGHRS and CDR2 YFSETQ. The CDR3 is made up of 14 amino acids. The V end lost 0 bases, the J end lost 2 bases, and 7 bases lay between the germline ends. The CDR3 spells CASSLGLHTDTQYF. DNA for the CDR3: TGCGCCAGCAGCTTGGGTCTTCACACAGATACGCAGTATTTT.

This chain links TRBV10-3 with TRBJ2-7; 7 positions match TRBD1. The V gene's germline CDR1 is ENHRY and CDR2 SYGVKD. The CDR3 runs 13 residues. J was trimmed by 3 bases and V by 6 bases; bases with no gene match: 5. The CDR3 is CAISYGTDYEQYF. The DNA of the CDR3 is TGTGCCATCAGCTACGGGACAGACTACGAGCAGTACTTC.

The chain is built from TRBV10-3 and TRBJ2-1; TRBD1 aligns across 8 bases. V lost 5 bases, J lost 6 bases, and 9 bases stayed unmatched. The CDR3 has 15 residues. The germline CDR1 and CDR2 sequences are ENHRY and SYGVKD. The CDR3 protein is CAISLGQGGINEQFF. CDR3 bases: TGTGCCATCAGTCTTGGACAGGGTGGGATCAATGAGCAGTTCTTC.

V is TRBV27 and J is TRBJ1-2; 10 bases agree with TRBD1. The germline V gene encodes CDR1 MNHEY and CDR2 SMNVEV (reference sequence). The CDR3 is 14 amino acids. J was trimmed by 5 bases and V by 6 bases; bases with no gene match: 6. This CDR3 reads CASRPRDRGYGYTF. In nucleotides, the CDR3 is TGTGCCAGCAGACCCCGGGACAGGGGTTATGGCTACACCTTC.

The chain uses TRBV28 and TRBJ1-6; D remains ambiguous. The germline CDR1 and CDR2 sequences are MDHEN and SYDVKM. The CDR3 has 14 amino acids. Trimming pared 11 bases from V and 0 bases from J, leaving 11 bases between. The CDR3 loop is CASYPSSYNSPLHF. CDR3 DNA sequence: TGTGCCTCCTACCCAAGCTCCTATAATTCACCCCTCCACTTT.

V usage is TRBV7-9 and J usage is TRBJ2-7; D gene uncertain. Trimming left V 7 bases short and J 2 bases short, with 15 bases between. Germline V gene sequence: CDR1 SEHNR, CDR2 FQNEAQ (reference sequence). This CDR3 contains 14 residues. The CDR3 loop reads CASTYQGHPYEQYF. Here the CDR3 DNA reads TGTGCCAGCACGTACCAAGGGCACCCCTACGAGCAGTACTTC.

The chain has TRBV11-2 and TRBJ2-7; the match to TRBD2 covers 7 bases. CDR3 length: 15 amino acids. Germline-derived CDR1 and CDR2 are SGHAT and FQNNGV. V dropped 4 bases and J dropped 0; count of bases not matched to a gene: 6. CDR3 coding DNA: TGTGCCAGCAGCTCTAGCGGAATACTCTCCTACGAGCAGTACTTC. Translated: CASSSSGILSYEQYF.

The rearrangement uses TRBV3-1 (or the pseudogene TRBV3-2) and TRBJ1-1; the D gene is possibly TRBD1 (5 bases). Trimming took 3 bases from V and 10 from J, leaving 18 bases between them. Germline loops: CDR1 LGHDT, CDR2 YNNKEL (reference sequence). The CDR3 sequence is 14 residues long. CDR3 sequence (DNA): TGTGCCAGCAGCCAGCAGGGAGTGGTTACGGGAGCTTTCTTT. It codes for CASSQQGVVTGAFF.

The chain carries TRBV6-2 or TRBV6-3 and TRBJ1-2; D not resolved. With 4 bases removed from V and 4 bases from J, the gap between germline ends came to 7 bases. This CDR3 region has 12 residues. Germline CDR1 is MNHEY and CDR2 is SVGEGT. The DNA for the CDR3 is TGTGCCAGCAGTTCCGAGGTCTATGGCTACACCTTC. Protein: CASSSEVYGYTF.

This rearrangement joins TRBV29-1 to TRBJ2-1; D is uncertain. The V gene lost 6 bases and the J gene lost 8 bases, with 17 bases spanning the gap. Germline values: CDR1 SQVTM, CDR2 ANQGSEA. CDR3 length equals 13 residues. This chain's CDR3 is CSVGPLEVDEQFF. CDR3 bases: TGCAGCGTAGGACCCTTAGAGGTCGATGAGCAGTTCTTC.

This clone appeared a single time. The gene calls are TRBV6-5 and TRBJ2-7, with D perhaps matching TRBD1 or TRBD2 (5 bases each). The CDR3 covers 14 residues. Germline loops: CDR1 MNHEY, CDR2 SVGAGI. The ends were cut back, 2 bases at V and 6 bases at J, with 14 bases in the middle. The CDR3 loop is CASSYGGRVAEQYF. The CDR3 DNA reads TGTGCCAGCAGTTACGGGGGTAGGGTGGCCGAGCAGTACTTC.

DNA of the CDR3: TGTGCCAGCTCACCAGACGCTGGACTAGCGGGGGCAAAGACCCAGTACTTC. This encodes CASSPDAGLAGAKTQYF. The rearrangement joins TRBV18 to TRBJ2-5; the match to TRBD2 covers 13 bases. Looked up from germline, CDR1 is KGHSH and CDR2 is LQKENI. This CDR3 spans 17 amino acids. Unmatched junction bases numbered 9, after V lost 2 bases and J lost 6 bases.

The V gene is TRBV5-1, the J gene TRBJ2-2; a weak D match, TRBD2 (6 bases). Germline CDR1 and CDR2: SGHRS and YFSETQ. CDR3 length equals 16 residues. The germline V and J ends were trimmed by 4 bases and 5 bases, with 18 bases remaining between them. The CDR3 sequence is CASSPRAPGGTGELFF. The DNA of the CDR3 is TGCGCCAGCAGCCCCCGGGCCCCCGGAGGGACCGGGGAGCTGTTTTTT.

The chain recombines TRBV18 with TRBJ1-1, with a tentative D call TRBD1 (5 bases). The CDR3 consists of 15 residues. V lost 4 bases, J lost 2 bases, and 14 bases lay in between. Germline-derived CDR1 and CDR2 are KGHSH and LQKENI. CDR3 sequence reads: CASSRQGPFNTEAFF. CDR3 in DNA: TGTGCCAGCTCACGGCAGGGCCCGTTTAACACTGAAGCTTTCTTT.

CDR3 protein: CASTPTGGPNQPQHF. The DNA for the CDR3 is TGTGCCAGCACCCCGACAGGGGGCCCCAATCAGCCCCAGCATTTT. The V gene is TRBV6-5, the J gene TRBJ1-5; 10 bases are a match to TRBD1. The CDR3 contains 15 residues. Germline V gene lookup returns CDR1 MNHEY and CDR2 SVGAGI. The ends lost 7 bases at V and 3 bases at J; junction bases unmatched: 6.

In DNA, the CDR3 is TGTGCCAGCAGTTCATTGAGGGGAATCACAGATACGCAGTATTTT. Translation gives CASSSLRGITDTQYF. The chain links TRBV28 to TRBJ2-3; D might be TRBD1 or TRBD2, each matching 5 bases. Germline V CDR1 and CDR2: MDHEN, SYDVKM. The CDR3 has 15 residues. With 4 bases removed from V and 2 bases from J, the gap between germline ends came to 13 bases.

The chain links TRBV28 to TRBJ1-6; no firm D call. The germline gives CDR1 MDHEN, CDR2 SYDVKM. The V end lost 9 bases, the J end lost 7 bases, and 13 bases lay between the germline ends. This CDR3 comprises 13 residues. The CDR3 bases are TGTGCCAGTGGAGGTGGGTACAATTCACCCCTCCACTTT. Translating gives CASGGGYNSPLHF.

V gene TRBV28 combines with J gene TRBJ1-2; perhaps TRBD1 as D (6 bases). The V end was cut by 6 bases, the J end by 0 bases, with 14 bases between. Looked up from germline, CDR1 is MDHEN and CDR2 is SYDVKM. The length of the CDR3 is 15 residues. Here the CDR3 reads CASRAPGQSNYGYTF. CDR3 sequence (DNA): TGTGCCAGCAGAGCACCGGGACAATCTAACTATGGCTACACCTTC.

The V gene is TRBV28, the J gene TRBJ1-4, with D possibly being TRBD1 (5 bases). Germline V gene data show CDR1 as MDHEN and CDR2 as SYDVKM. V was shortened by 3 bases and J by 3 bases, with 14 bases between the two germline ends. The CDR3 has 16 residues. The chain's CDR3 is CASSFNGLGANEKLFF. The CDR3, as DNA: TGTGCCAGCAGTTTTAACGGCTTAGGGGCTAATGAAAAACTGTTTTTT.

The rearrangement joins TRBV9 to TRBJ2-1, with a tentative D call TRBD2 (5 bases). V shed 0 bases and J shed 7 bases, with 11 bases lying between them. The CDR3 spans 14 residues. Looked up from germline, CDR1 is SGDLS and CDR2 is YYNGEE. DNA of the CDR3: TGTGCCAGCAGCGTAGCGGGATGGAGTAATGAGCAGTTCTTC. It codes for CASSVAGWSNEQFF.

This sequence joins TRBV27 and TRBJ1-6; D unclear. The length of the CDR3 is 16 residues. V was clipped by 5 bases and J by 2 bases, with 13 bases between them. Germline V gene lookup returns CDR1 MNHEY and CDR2 SMNVEV (reference sequence). The CDR3 loop is CASSVTPLTYNSPLHF. The CDR3 region has the DNA TGTGCCAGCAGTGTTACACCTCTCACCTATAATTCACCCCTCCACTTT.